In this sample, the clone carrying this T cell receptor (beta chain) turned up many times. The target antigen is unknown. It was around 10 milliliters of peripheral blood that were drawn from each donor. This sample is part of a study of blood T cells in healthy people across ages. Study results and limitations: Because sorting was not performed, PBMCs prevented conclusive naive versus antigen-experienced comparison.

The second PCR ran about 6 to 12 cycles with a sample-barcoded 5' primer and J-beta primers. One entry per CDR3 protein, called by TCRdb with MiXCR from the 5' RACE reads. Of 1.5 million or so distinct CDR3 sequences detected, about 45% appear once; the ten largest clones hold just over 4%. The CDR3 covers 12 residues. The germline V gene encodes CDR1 MNHEY and CDR2 SVGAGI. Trimming shortened V by 5 bases and J by 8 bases, and 12 bases separated the two germline ends. Material for sequencing was blood. This sequence was found in a young woman in good health. The rearrangement joins TRBV6-5 to TRBJ1-1; D remains ambiguous. CDR3 DNA: TGTGCCAGCAGTAAAAATGGACTGGAAGCTTTCTTT. Encoded protein: CASSKNGLEAFF.